Sequencing of this T cell receptor beta chain was carried out in a study of blood T cell repertoires in COVID-19. Original processing notes: Estimation of nucleated cell counts relied on the amplification of reference gene primers. TCRdb's table, derived via immunoSEQ multiplex PCR, lists solely in-frame clones and lacks some. That table supplies the V and J calls and clone size; D and trimming were determined from the DNA. The sample lists 380,000 or so clones, 88% occurring once. The cohort comprised adults aged roughly 18 to 95 years residing in about two dozen US areas. This TCR came from a woman in her thirties with acute COVID-19. The sample consisted of PBMCs or T cells enriched from blood (not recorded which).

CDR3 sequence: CASSLFGGGLYNEQFF. In DNA form, the CDR3 reads TGTGCCAGCAGCCTTTTCGGGGGGGGGCTCTACAATGAGCAGTTCTTC. This sequence joins TRBV11-2 and TRBJ2-1, with 8 bases aligning to TRBD2. The V gene end was trimmed by 5 bases and the J gene end by 3 bases; junction bases not matched to a gene: 9. CDR1 SGHAT and CDR2 FQNNGV come from the germline V gene. CDR3 length: 16 amino acids.